This T cell receptor beta chain was recorded in a study of blood T cell repertoires in COVID-19. Recruitment covered over 20 US areas and drew participants whose ages spanned roughly 18 to 100 years. Two negative PCRs, clearance, or symptom resolution had been documented for recovered Cohort 3 donors. Trimming left V 4 bases short and J 7 bases short, with 22 bases between. The CDR3 length is 16 residues. Germline values: CDR1 KGHSH, CDR2 LQKENI. Original handling: Amplifying reference gene primers gave estimates of nucleated cell counts. Data came from immunoSEQ multiplex PCR; TCRdb stores just in-frame clones and leaves some out. V and J calls and clone size are given by that table; D and trimming were obtained from the DNA. Of about 230,000 clones detected, about 85% appear once; the ten largest clones hold 11%.

The chain uses TRBV18 and TRBJ1-2; D ambiguous. Sample: PBMCs or T cells enriched from blood (not recorded which). This clonotype was sampled from a man aged 25-45 years who had recovered from COVID-19. The DNA for the CDR3 is TGTGCCAGCTCACTATACCCAACTCATGACTTTAGTGGCTACACCTTC. Protein product: CASSLYPTHDFSGYTF. The variable domain in full, with the rest retrieved from reference TRBV18 and TRBJ1-2, is NAGVMQNPRHLVRRRGQEARLRCSPMKGHSHVYWYRQLPEEGLKFMVYLQKENIIDESGMPKERFSAEFPKEGPSILRIQQVVRGDSAAYFCASSLYPTHDFSGYTFGSGTRLTVV.